The TCR beta chain under discussion was sequenced for a study of T cells in Graves' hyperthyroidism and ophthalmopathy. Ahead of any ophthalmopathy symptoms, the blood sample was obtained at the first diagnosis of hyperthyroidism. Template material for amplifying TCR beta CDR3 regions consisted of RNA transcripts. The HTBI primer set was used in a first-round RT-PCR of the TCR CDR3. TCRdb reprocessed the multiplex PCR reads with MiXCR, giving one entry per CDR3 protein. In the table there are some 380,000 distinct CDR3 sequences, approximately 13% of which are singletons. This clonotype was seen only a few times. The CDR3 has 14 amino acids. From germline, CDR1 is ENHRY and CDR2 SYGVKD. The germline V and J ends were trimmed by 9 bases and 3 bases, with 18 bases remaining between them.

What was sequenced was blood. The TCR comes from a young man with Graves' hyperthyroidism that later progressed to Graves' ophthalmopathy. The genes are TRBV10-3 and TRBJ2-7; no definite D call. For the CDR3, the DNA is TGTGCCATTTCGCGTTGGCCCGTTTTCTACGAGCAGTACTTC. It encodes CAISRWPVFYEQYF.